This T cell receptor (beta chain) was observed in a study of beta chain features in type 1 diabetes. At the level of the study: All samples combined gave just under 110 million sorted cells for examination. Study-wide results and limits: Patients showed naive, central memory and Treg TCRB repertoires that appeared more similar than those of healthy donors. Among patients with Type 1 diabetes, TCRB CDR3s were moderately but significantly shorter in every one of the four CD4+ subsets.

TCRB transcripts that were expressed got sequenced, as all of the isolated RNA had been reverse transcribed. The data were produced by immunoSEQ multiplex PCR, yet TCRdb's version contains in-frame clones alone and is incomplete. The sample consists of a few hundred thousand clones, roughly 15% of them appearing once. This clone turned up a few times. Its matching antigen is unknown. In germline, CDR1 is LGHNA, CDR2 YNFKEQ. The CDR3 has 16 amino acids. With 1 base clipped from V and 7 bases from J, the junction kept 3 bases outside the gene matches. The source of this sequence is a man aged 25 to 40 in good health. The chain uses TRBV4-2 and TRBJ2-3, with TRBD2 matching over 15 bases. The specimen sequenced was central memory CD4+ T cells from blood. The CDR3: CASSQAGTSGRNTQYF. CDR3 sequence (DNA): TGTGCCAGCAGCCAAGCCGGGACTAGCGGGAGGAATACGCAGTATTTT.